Sequencing of this T cell receptor (beta chain) was carried out in a study of T cells in localized non-small cell lung cancer. Findings and limits, study-wide: Exceeding tumor, uninvolved adjacent lung had the highest T cell clonality. Adjacent lung was found to contain a median roughly 60 of the top 100 tumor clones. Density of T cells in blood, when higher, went with longer overall survival. Sequencing was limited to one tumor region, leaving the possibility of heterogeneity open.

Assay: immunoSEQ multiplex PCR; the TCRdb copy retains only in-frame clones and omits some. The sample has fewer than 15,000 clones; 86% are singletons. The V and J ends lost 6 bases and 1 base, in that order; junction bases with no gene match: 7. The germline V gene has CDR1 MNHNY and CDR2 SVGAGI (reference sequence). The CDR3 runs to 15 residues. Remarks on this clone: Its antigen remains unidentified.

The chain links TRBV6-6 to TRBJ1-1, with 8 bases lining up with TRBD1. The source of this sequence is a male donor aged 60 or over with stage III lung adenocarcinoma. The sample was peripheral blood, taken before any cancer treatment. The CDR3 bases are TGTGCCAGCAGCCTTACCGGGACAGGGAACACTGAAGCTTTCTTT. Its translation is CASSLTGTGNTEAFF.